The present TCR beta chain was sequenced within a study of beta chain features in type 1 diabetes. Across the study: Investigators examined some 100 million sorted cells across all samples.

The germline gives CDR1 SGHDN, CDR2 FVKESK. V was trimmed by 1 base and J by 6 bases, leaving 10 bases between them. CDR3 length equals 13 residues. The isolated RNA, all of it, was reverse transcribed, so expressed TCRB transcripts were what got sequenced. TCRdb's table, derived via immunoSEQ multiplex PCR, lists solely in-frame clones and lacks some. The sample comprises hundreds of thousands of clones, 11% of which are singletons, and less than 0.06% rests with the top ten. A few counts support this clone. This sequence joins TRBV14 and TRBJ2-7, with D maybe TRBD2 (5 bases). Sequences were obtained from naive CD4+ T cells from blood. This TCR came from a woman aged 18-30 years in good health. CDR3 region: CASSQGLGSEQYF. As DNA, the CDR3 is TGTGCCAGCAGCCAAGGCCTGGGGAGCGAGCAGTACTTC.